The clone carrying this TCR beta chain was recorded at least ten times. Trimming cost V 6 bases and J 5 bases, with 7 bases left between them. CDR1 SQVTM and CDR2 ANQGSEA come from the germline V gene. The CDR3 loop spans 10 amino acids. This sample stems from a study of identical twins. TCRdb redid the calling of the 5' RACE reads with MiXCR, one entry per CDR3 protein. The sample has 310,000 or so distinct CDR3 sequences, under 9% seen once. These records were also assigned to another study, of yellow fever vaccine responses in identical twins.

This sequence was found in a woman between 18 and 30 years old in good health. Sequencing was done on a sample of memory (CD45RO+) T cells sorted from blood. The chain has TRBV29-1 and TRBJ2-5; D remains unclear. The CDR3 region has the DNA TGCAGCGTCGCCCAGGAGACCCAGTACTTC. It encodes CSVAQETQYF.